Given below is one T cell receptor beta chain in context. The antigen remains unidentified. This specimen belongs to a study of T cells in Graves' hyperthyroidism and ophthalmopathy. Study details: The initial diagnosis was the point when peripheral blood was collected, ahead of any treatment.

Researchers took RNA transcripts and amplified the TCR beta CDR3 regions from them. RT-PCR in the first round (using the HTBI primer set) targeted the TCR CDR3. A single record per CDR3 protein comes from TCRdb applying MiXCR to the multiplex PCR reads. This sample yields about 280,000 distinct CDR3 sequences, of which about 25% are seen a single time; around 28% belongs to the top ten. Trimming took 6 bases from V and 6 from J, leaving 18 bases between them. The CDR3 is 14 residues long. CDR1 is MNHEY, CDR2 SVGEGT, per germline. Whole-study findings and limits: Median prediction lead before ophthalmopathy onset was 6.5 to 7 months with the model.

V is TRBV6-2 or TRBV6-3 and J is TRBJ2-7; D not certain. The sequence was obtained from a man in his forties with Graves' hyperthyroidism that later progressed to Graves' ophthalmopathy. The sequenced sample was blood. CDR3 amino acids: CASRDSTAWGEQYF. In DNA form, the CDR3 reads TGTGCCAGCAGAGATTCGACTGCTTGGGGCGAGCAGTACTTC.